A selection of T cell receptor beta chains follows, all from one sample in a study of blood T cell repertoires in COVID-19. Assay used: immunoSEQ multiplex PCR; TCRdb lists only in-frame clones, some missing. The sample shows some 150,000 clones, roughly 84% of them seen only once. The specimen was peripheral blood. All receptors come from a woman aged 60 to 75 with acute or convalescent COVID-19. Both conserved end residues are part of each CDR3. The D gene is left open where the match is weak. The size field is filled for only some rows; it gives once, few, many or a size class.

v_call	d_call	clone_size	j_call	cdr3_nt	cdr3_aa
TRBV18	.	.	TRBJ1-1	TGTGCCAGCTCACCATCACAGGGCTTGGAAGCTTTCTTT	CASSPSQGLEAFF
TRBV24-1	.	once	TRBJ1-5	TGTGCCACCAGCCGGGACACTAGCAATCAGCCCCAGCATTTT	CATSRDTSNQPQHF
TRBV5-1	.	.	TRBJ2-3	TGCGCCAGCAGCTTGCAGAGCACAGATACGCAGTATTTT	CASSLQSTDTQYF
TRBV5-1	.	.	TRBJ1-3	TGCGCCAGCAGCGATCCTCGAGCTGGAAACACCATATATTTT	CASSDPRAGNTIYF
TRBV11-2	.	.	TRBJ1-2	TGTGCCAGCAGCTTAGGGGAGGGGGGGTACTATGGCTACACCTTC	CASSLGEGGYYGYTF
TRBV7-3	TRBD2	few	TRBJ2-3	TGTGCCAGCACCGTTAGCGGGGGGGCCCTAGATACGCAGTATTTT	CASTVSGGALDTQYF
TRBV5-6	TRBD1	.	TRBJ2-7	TGTGCCAGTTCGGGACAGGGCTATCAGGAGCAGTACTTC	CASSGQGYQEQYF
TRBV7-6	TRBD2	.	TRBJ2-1	TGTGCCAGCAGCTTCAACTCCGGACTAGCGGGGGGGCGAGAAAGGTCCTACAATGAGCAGTTCTTC	CASSFNSGLAGGRERSYNEQFF
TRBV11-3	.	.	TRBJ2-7	TGTGCCAGCAGCTCAAGAACTAGCTACGAGCAGTACTTC	CASSSRTSYEQYF
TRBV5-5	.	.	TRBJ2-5	TGTGCCAGCAGAAATGGACTTAAGGGGACCCAGTACTTC	CASRNGLKGTQYF
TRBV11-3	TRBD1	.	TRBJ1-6	TGTGCCAGCAGCTTAAACAGGGGGGAGTCACCCCTCCACTTT	CASSLNRGESPLHF
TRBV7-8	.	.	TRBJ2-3	TGTGCCAGCAGCTTAGCGTTTAACACAGATACGCAGTATTTT	CASSLAFNTDTQYF
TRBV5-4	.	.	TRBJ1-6	TGTGCCAGCAGCTTGGGGCAGGGTAATTCACCCCTCCACTTT	CASSLGQGNSPLHF
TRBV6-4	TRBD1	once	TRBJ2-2	TGTGCCAGCGGGTCCAGGGGGCGCATCACCGGGGAGCTGTTTTTT	CASGSRGRITGELFF
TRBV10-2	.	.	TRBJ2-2	TGCGCCAGCAGTGCGACAGGGAACACCGGGGAGCTGTTTTTT	CASSATGNTGELFF
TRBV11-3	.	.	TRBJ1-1	TGTGCCAGCAGCTTGGGGGGAAGAGCCTACACTGAAGCTTTCTTT	CASSLGGRAYTEAFF
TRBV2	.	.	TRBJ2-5	TGTGCCAGCAAACAGGTTTTAGGAGAGACCCAGTACTTC	CASKQVLGETQYF